Sequencing of this T cell receptor (beta chain) was carried out in a study of blood T cells in healthy people across ages. General study points: PBMCs that were unsorted prevented a conclusive naive versus antigen-experienced comparison.

Healthy Caucasian individuals from Russia aged roughly 6 to 100 were enrolled as donors. With a J-beta primer mix and a sample-barcoded 5' primer, a second PCR ran 7 to 11 cycles. Each cDNA molecule, via a template-switch adaptor with 12 random nucleotides, was tagged. A minimum of 3 million CDR3-containing paired-end reads was obtained for each sample. TCRdb reprocessed the 5' RACE reads via MiXCR and lists one record per CDR3 protein. This sample has about 1.8 million distinct CDR3 sequences; 49% occur once, and the top ten carry less than 2.5%. The CDR3 has 16 residues. The ends lost 5 bases at V and 2 bases at J; junction bases unmatched: 4. Germline values: CDR1 MNHEY, CDR2 SVGAGI. Details on this clonotype: Antigen: not known.

This sequence was found in a woman aged 35 to 49 in good health. The chain links TRBV6-5 to TRBJ2-5; 14 nucleotides agree with TRBD2. Sequenced input: blood. The CDR3 sequence is CASSRLAGGVQETQYF. The CDR3 bases are TGTGCCAGCAGTAGACTAGCGGGGGGGGTGCAAGAGACCCAGTACTTC.